Each of the 5 T cell receptor beta chains below was sequenced from the same sample in a study of T cell clones after liver transplantation. TCRdb's copy holds only in-frame clones and misses some; the assay was immunoSEQ multiplex PCR. The table has about 17,000 clones, approximately 80% seen once. The source material was CD8+ T cells from blood, sampled roughly 50 months after liver transplant. These receptors originate from a human patient who received a liver transplant. Certain T cells may be donor cells from the graft.

This clone came up once. The CDR3 nucleotides are TGTGCCAGCAGCGCCACAGCGGGAGCGGTAGAGACCCAGTACTTC. This gives the protein CASSATAGAVETQYF. The V and J genes are TRBV7-2 and TRBJ2-5; 8 bases match TRBD2. The CDR3 covers 15 residues. The V and J ends lost 5 bases and 4 bases, in that order; junction bases with no gene match: 9. Per the germline V gene, CDR1 is SGHTA and CDR2 is FQGNSA.

The chain is built from TRBV5-1 and TRBJ2-1; 9 nucleotides align to TRBD2. V was pared by 6 bases and J by 8 bases, with 12 bases of the junction left unmatched. This CDR3 has 15 amino acids. The germline V gene encodes CDR1 SGHRS and CDR2 YFSETQ. The CDR3 here is CASNPTPGLADEQFF. CDR3 DNA sequence: TGCGCCAGCAACCCTACACCGGGACTAGCAGATGAGCAGTTCTTC. The full variable domain, rest sourced from reference TRBV5-1 and TRBJ2-1, is KAGVTQTPRYLIKTRGQQVTLSCSPISGHRSVSWYQQTPGQGLQFLFEYFSETQRNKGNFPGRFSGRQFSNSRSEMNVSTLELGDSALYLCASNPTPGLADEQFFGPGTRLTVL.

The chain recombines TRBV15 with TRBJ2-1; D is unclear. V was shortened by 1 base and J by 8 bases, with 12 bases between the two germline ends. CDR1 and CDR2 from the germline V gene are LNHNV and YYDKDF (reference sequence). The length of the CDR3 is 14 residues. Written as DNA, the CDR3 is TGTGCCACCAGCAGAGCCTGGAACACGGATGAGCAGTTCTTC. It translates to CATSRAWNTDEQFF.

The rearrangement joins TRBV11-2 to TRBJ2-3; TRBD2 matches at 9 bases. Germline trimming cut 5 bases from V and 3 bases from J; bases unmatched to any gene: 6. The CDR3 runs 15 residues. Looked up from germline, CDR1 is SGHAT and CDR2 is FQNNGV. CDR3 protein: CASSGSGGQTDTQYF. In DNA, the CDR3 is TGTGCCAGCAGCGGGAGCGGGGGGCAGACAGATACGCAGTATTTT. The variable domain in full, completed from reference TRBV11-2 and TRBJ2-3, reads EAGVAQSPRYKIIEKRQSVAFWCNPISGHATLYWYQQILGQGPKLLIQFQNNGVVDDSQLPKDRFSAERLKGVDSTLKIQPAKLEDSAVYLCASSGSGGQTDTQYFGPGTRLTVL.

The chain has TRBV19 and TRBJ1-1; D possibly corresponds to TRBD1 (5 bases). The length of the CDR3 is 14 residues. Trimming stripped 1 base from V and 5 bases from J, with 11 bases between. The germline V gene has CDR1 LNHDA and CDR2 SQIVND (reference sequence). The CDR3 DNA sequence: TGTGCCAGTAGTATAGTTCCGGGGACGACTGAAGCTTTCTTT. It codes for CASSIVPGTTEAFF.